This T cell receptor beta chain was identified in a study of tumor-infiltrating lymphocytes in primary liver carcinoma. Overall study results and limits: Tumor region pairs showed greater overlap than either tumor-adjacent or tumor-blood pairs did.

cDNA specific to TCR beta was made from 450 to 500 ng of total RNA, with a constant-region primer employed for priming. Investigators got TCR beta libraries out of three nested multiplex PCR rounds, done with slightly modified ARM-PCR. For roughly 10 cycles apiece, the opening two PCR rounds ran with TRBV1-TRBV30 forward primers and a C-beta reverse primer. TCRdb processed the multiplex PCR reads anew with MiXCR; each CDR3 protein has one entry. There are 75,000 to 80,000 distinct CDR3 sequences in the sample; 65% to 75% occur only once, and roughly 25% lies in the top ten. A remark on this clonotype: Its antigen is unidentified. A single base separates this from a much larger clone, so it may be a read error.

The germline V gene encodes CDR1 ENHRY and CDR2 SYGVKD. This CDR3 spans 12 amino acids. Unsorted bulk tissue (20-30 mg) underwent RNA and DNA co-extraction. The sequence was obtained from a man aged 35 to 55 with primary liver carcinoma and hepatitis B virus infection. The J gene is TRBJ1-4, the V gene TRBV10-3; no reliable D call. Sequenced input: tumor-adjacent normal liver tissue. CDR3 DNA: TGTGCCGTCAGTGTCGGGGATGAAAAACTGTTTTTT. Amino acid sequence: CAVSVGDEKLFF.